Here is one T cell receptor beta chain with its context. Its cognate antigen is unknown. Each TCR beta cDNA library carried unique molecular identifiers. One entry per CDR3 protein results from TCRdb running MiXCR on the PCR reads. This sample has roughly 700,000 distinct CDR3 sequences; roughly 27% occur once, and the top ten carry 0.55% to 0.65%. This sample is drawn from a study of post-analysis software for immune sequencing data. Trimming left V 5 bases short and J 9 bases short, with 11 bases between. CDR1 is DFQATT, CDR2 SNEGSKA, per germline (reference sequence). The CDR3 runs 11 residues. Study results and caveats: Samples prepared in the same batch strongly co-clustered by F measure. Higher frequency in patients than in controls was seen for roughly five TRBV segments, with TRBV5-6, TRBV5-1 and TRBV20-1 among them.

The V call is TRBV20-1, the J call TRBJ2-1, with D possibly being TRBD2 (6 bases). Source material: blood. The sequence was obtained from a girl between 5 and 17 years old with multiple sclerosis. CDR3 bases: TGCAGTGCTGGGGACTTGGGTGAGCAGTTCTTC. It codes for CSAGDLGEQFF.